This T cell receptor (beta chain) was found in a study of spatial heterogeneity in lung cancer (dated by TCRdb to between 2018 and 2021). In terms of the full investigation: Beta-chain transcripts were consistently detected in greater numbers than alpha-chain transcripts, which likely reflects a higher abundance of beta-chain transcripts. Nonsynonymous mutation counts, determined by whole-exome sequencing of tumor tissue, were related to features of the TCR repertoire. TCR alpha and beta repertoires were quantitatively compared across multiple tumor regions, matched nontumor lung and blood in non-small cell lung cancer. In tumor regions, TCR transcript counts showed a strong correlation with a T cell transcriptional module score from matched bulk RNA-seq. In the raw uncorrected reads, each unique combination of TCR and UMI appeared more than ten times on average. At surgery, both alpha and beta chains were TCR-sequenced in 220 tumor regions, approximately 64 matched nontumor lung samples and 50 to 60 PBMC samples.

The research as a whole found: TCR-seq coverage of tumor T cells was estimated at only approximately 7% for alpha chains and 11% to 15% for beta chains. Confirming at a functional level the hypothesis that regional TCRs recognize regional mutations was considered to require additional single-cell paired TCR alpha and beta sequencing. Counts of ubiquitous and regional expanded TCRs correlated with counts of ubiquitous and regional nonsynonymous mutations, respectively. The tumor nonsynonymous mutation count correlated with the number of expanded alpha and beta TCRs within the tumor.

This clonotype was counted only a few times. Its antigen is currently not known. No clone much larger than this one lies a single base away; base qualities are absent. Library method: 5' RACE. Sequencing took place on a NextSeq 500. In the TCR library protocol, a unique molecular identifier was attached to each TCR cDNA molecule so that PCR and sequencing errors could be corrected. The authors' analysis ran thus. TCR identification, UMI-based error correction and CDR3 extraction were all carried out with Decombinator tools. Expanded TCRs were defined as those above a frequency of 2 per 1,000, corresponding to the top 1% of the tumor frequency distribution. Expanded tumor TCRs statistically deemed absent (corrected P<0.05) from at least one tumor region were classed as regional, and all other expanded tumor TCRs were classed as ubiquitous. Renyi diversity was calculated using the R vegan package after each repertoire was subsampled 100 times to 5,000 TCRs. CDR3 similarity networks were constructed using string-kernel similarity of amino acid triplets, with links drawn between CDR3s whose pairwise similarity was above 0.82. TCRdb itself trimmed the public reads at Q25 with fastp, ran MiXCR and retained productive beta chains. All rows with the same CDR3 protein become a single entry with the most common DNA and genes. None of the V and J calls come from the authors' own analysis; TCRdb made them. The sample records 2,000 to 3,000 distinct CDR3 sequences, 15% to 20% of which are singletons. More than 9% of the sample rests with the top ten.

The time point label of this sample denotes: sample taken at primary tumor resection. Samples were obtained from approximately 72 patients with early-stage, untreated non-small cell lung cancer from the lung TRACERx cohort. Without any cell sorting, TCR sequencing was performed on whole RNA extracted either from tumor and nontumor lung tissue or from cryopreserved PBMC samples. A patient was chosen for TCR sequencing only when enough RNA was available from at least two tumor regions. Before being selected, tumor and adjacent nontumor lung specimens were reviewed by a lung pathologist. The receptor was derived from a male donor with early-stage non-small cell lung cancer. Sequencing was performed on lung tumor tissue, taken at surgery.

The CDR3 region reads CASSPRQNYNEQFF. The DNA is TGTGCCAGCTCACCAAGACAGAACTACAATGAGCAGTTCTTC. Recombination joined TRBV18 with TRBJ2-1, with a tentative D gene TRBD1 over 5 matching bases. Its CDR3 holds 14 amino acids, cysteine through phenylalanine. Only the CDR3 part of the read is kept: 42 bases, read in frame from the first base. CDR1 KGHSH and CDR2 LQKENI are derived from the germline V gene. V is shortened by 2 bases, J by 3 bases, and the region joining them spans 8 bases.